These 21 T cell receptor beta chains came from one sample sequenced in a study of shared clonotypes between healthy human individuals. TCRdb keeps only in-frame clones here, not all; method: immunoSEQ multiplex PCR. The profile covers hundreds of thousands of clones, with around 96% appearing a single time and approximately 0.06% taken by the ten largest. Sequenced material: naive CD4+ T cells sorted from blood. The subset denotes: CD45RA+ positively selected. These receptors all stem from a woman in her 30s in good health.

DNA for the CDR3: TGTGCCAGCAGCTTATCCGGAGATACGCAGTATTTT. Translation: CASSLSGDTQYF. The chain is built from TRBV7-3 and TRBJ2-3, with D hard to call. The CDR3 has 12 residues. V was cut by 2 bases and J by 5 bases, with 5 bases left in between. CDR1 and CDR2 (germline): SGHTA, FQGTGA.

V usage is TRBV28 and J usage is TRBJ1-5; the D is unclear. CDR1 is MDHEN, CDR2 SYDVKM, per germline. The V gene lost 1 base and the J gene lost 4 bases, with 5 bases spanning the gap. CDR3 length: 13 residues. CDR3: CASSLFGNQPQHF. The CDR3 coding sequence is TGTGCCAGCAGTTTATTTGGAAATCAGCCCCAGCATTTT.

The chain couples TRBV27 to TRBJ2-2; D gene unclear. CDR3 length equals 14 residues. Germline V gene sequence: CDR1 MNHEY, CDR2 SMNVEV (reference sequence). V was shortened by 6 bases and J by 0 bases, with 8 bases between the two germline ends. The chain's CDR3 is CASRENSNTGELFF. The CDR3 nucleotides are TGTGCCAGCAGGGAAAATTCGAACACCGGGGAGCTGTTTTTT.

V is TRBV19 and J is TRBJ1-5, with TRBD1 matching over 9 bases. V lost 9 bases, J lost 8 bases, and 5 bases stayed unmatched. The germline V gene encodes CDR1 LNHDA and CDR2 SQIVND (reference sequence). The CDR3 extends over 12 amino acids. DNA of the CDR3: TGTGCCAGCCGGGACAGGGTGGAGCCCCAGCATTTT. Its translation: CASRDRVEPQHF.

The chain combines TRBV18 with TRBJ1-3; a possible D gene is TRBD1 (6 bases). The V gene lost 5 bases and the J gene lost 1 base, with 21 bases spanning the gap. Per the germline V gene, CDR1 is KGHSH and CDR2 is LQKENI. This CDR3 spans 18 amino acids. The CDR3 sequence: CASSSSAGAGFSGNTIYF. CDR3 sequence (DNA): TGTGCCAGCTCATCGAGTGCGGGGGCAGGCTTTTCTGGAAACACCATATATTTT.

CDR3 region: CASRNAGGEQYF. CDR3 sequence (DNA): TGTGCCAGCAGGAACGCAGGGGGCGAGCAGTACTTC. The gene calls are TRBV6-6 and TRBJ2-5; 7 bases match TRBD1. Near its end, the DNA agrees better with TRBJ2-7, so the J call may be wrong. This CDR3 region has 12 residues. Germline assignment: CDR1 MNHNY and CDR2 SVGAGI (reference sequence).

V usage is TRBV28 and J usage is TRBJ2-7; possibly TRBD1 for D (7 bases). Germline-derived CDR1 and CDR2 are MDHEN and SYDVKM. The CDR3 is 14 residues long. Trimming took 5 bases from V and 3 from J, leaving 14 bases between them. The CDR3 DNA sequence: TGTGCCAGCAGTGCGGGACAGAGGGTCTACGAGCAGTACTTC. It translates to CASSAGQRVYEQYF.

The chain employs TRBV27 and TRBJ2-3; TRBD2 agrees at 9 bases. The ends lost 5 bases at V and 7 bases at J; junction bases unmatched: 13. Germline V lookup: CDR1 MNHEY, CDR2 SMNVEV (reference sequence). The CDR3 spans 16 residues. The CDR3 DNA follows: TGTGCCAGCAGTACTAGCGGGCCCCGTGGTTGGAATACGCAGTATTTT. Amino acids: CASSTSGPRGWNTQYF.

The V gene is TRBV14, the J gene TRBJ2-7; a possible D gene is TRBD2 (5 bases). Trimming left V 4 bases short and J 5 bases short, with 24 bases between. The germline V gene encodes CDR1 SGHDN and CDR2 FVKESK. The CDR3 is 17 amino acids. CDR3 residues: CASSPSPRRALKNEQYF. CDR3 nucleotides: TGTGCCAGCAGCCCTAGCCCCCGGCGCGCCCTTAAGAACGAGCAGTACTTC.

V is TRBV2 and J is TRBJ1-5; D is undetermined. The V end was cut by 5 bases, the J end by 8 bases, with 13 bases between. The CDR3 consists of 13 residues. Germline values: CDR1 SNHLY, CDR2 FYNNEI. In nucleotides, the CDR3 is TGTGCCAGCAGTTGGTTCGGGTTGGAGCCCCAGCATTTT. Translated: CASSWFGLEPQHF.

The rearrangement links TRBV7-3 to TRBJ2-1, with 10 bases matching TRBD2. V shed 4 bases, J shed 7 bases, and the junction held 16 bases outside the gene matches. The CDR3 runs 18 residues. Per germline, CDR1 SGHTA and CDR2 FQGTGA. Written as DNA, the CDR3 is TGTGCCAGCAGCTCCACGGGTACTAGCGGGATGAGGTGGAATGAGCAGTTCTTC. Translating gives CASSSTGTSGMRWNEQFF.

The chain employs TRBV19 and TRBJ2-7; 10 positions match TRBD2. Trimming removed 6 bases from V and 2 bases from J; junction bases left unmatched: 4. This CDR3 region has 14 residues. The germline CDR1 and CDR2 sequences are LNHDA and SQIVND (reference sequence). CDR3 protein: CASRAGLAPYEQYF. CDR3 sequence (DNA): TGTGCCAGTAGGGCGGGACTAGCGCCCTACGAGCAGTACTTC.

The V call is TRBV6-5, the J call TRBJ2-7, with D perhaps TRBD2 (6 bases). The CDR3 covers 14 residues. Germline loops: CDR1 MNHEY, CDR2 SVGAGI. V was trimmed by 5 bases and J by 4 bases, leaving 15 bases between them. CDR3 DNA: TGTGCCAGCAGTCCCGCGGGGTTCCGTTACGAGCAGTACTTC. This translates into CASSPAGFRYEQYF.

This chain uses TRBV7-1 with TRBJ2-7, with a possible D match to TRBD1 (6 bases). TRBV7-1 is flagged as an ORF with uncertain function. The CDR3 extends over 12 amino acids. The germline V and J ends were trimmed by 4 bases and 4 bases, with 8 bases remaining between them. The CDR3 DNA reads TGTGCCAGCAGCTTAACAGGGTACGAGCAGTACTTC. This encodes CASSLTGYEQYF.

V is TRBV11-2 and J is TRBJ2-5; D perhaps matches TRBD2 (6 bases). The germline V gene encodes CDR1 SGHAT and CDR2 FQNNGV. V was clipped by 4 bases and J by 1 base, with 10 bases between them. The CDR3 sequence is 14 residues long. The CDR3 region is CASSYGGLQETQYF. Here the CDR3 DNA reads TGTGCCAGCAGCTATGGGGGACTCCAAGAGACCCAGTACTTC. Together with reference TRBV11-2 and TRBJ2-5, the CDR3 gives the full variable domain: EAGVAQSPRYKIIEKRQSVAFWCNPISGHATLYWYQQILGQGPKLLIQFQNNGVVDDSQLPKDRFSAERLKGVDSTLKIQPAKLEDSAVYLCASSYGGLQETQYFGPGTRLLVL.

The genes are TRBV2 and TRBJ1-6; D not certain. Trimming pared 6 bases from V and 5 bases from J, leaving 5 bases between. This CDR3 has 12 residues. The germline V gene has CDR1 SNHLY and CDR2 FYNNEI. DNA of the CDR3: TGTGCCAGCAGGGGGAATAATTCACCCCTCCACTTT. Amino acids: CASRGNNSPLHF. The full variable domain, rest sourced from reference TRBV2 and TRBJ1-6, is EPEVTQTPSHQVTQMGQEVILRCVPISNHLYFYWYRQILGQKVEFLVSFYNNEISEKSEIFDDQFSVERPDGSNFTLKIRSTKLEDSAMYFCASRGNNSPLHFGNGTRLTVT.

Only one count was recorded for this clone. The chain has TRBV11-2 and TRBJ2-7; 8 bases are a match to TRBD1. CDR1 and CDR2 from the germline V gene are SGHAT and FQNNGV. The length of the CDR3 is 14 residues. The junction had 3 bases not matched to a gene; V was cut back by 5 bases and J by 0 bases. The CDR3 reads CASSLGTGSYEQYF. CDR3 coding DNA: TGTGCCAGCAGCCTGGGGACAGGCTCCTACGAGCAGTACTTC.

This clone came up once. The chain combines TRBV21-1 with TRBJ2-3; the table's D call TRBD2 went unverified against the DNA. TRBV21-1 counts as a pseudogene. This CDR3 contains 20 residues. The CDR3 nucleotides read TGTGCCAGCAGCATAGGGCAGAAGGGGATAGCGGACCTCCGCACAGATACGCAGTATTTT. It translates to CASSIGQKGIADLRTDTQYF.

The rearrangement joins TRBV4-1 to TRBJ2-2; D possibly uses TRBD1 or TRBD2 (7 bases each). Trimming shortened V by 1 base and J by 5 bases, and 17 bases separated the two germline ends. This CDR3 spans 17 amino acids. CDR1 MGHRA and CDR2 YSYEKL come from the germline V gene. The CDR3 here is CASSQGGRGRWTGELFF. The CDR3 nucleotides are TGCGCCAGCAGCCAAGGGGGGAGGGGGCGTTGGACCGGGGAGCTGTTTTTT.

The chain is built from TRBV19 and TRBJ1-2; D call uncertain. This CDR3 region has 13 residues. Trimming removed 7 bases at V and 0 bases at J, with 9 bases between. Looked up from germline, CDR1 is LNHDA and CDR2 is SQIVND (reference sequence). CDR3 DNA: TGTGCCAGTAACGGCCTTACTAACTATGGCTACACCTTC. Translated, it gives CASNGLTNYGYTF.

V is TRBV18 and J is TRBJ1-3; D unclear. V lost 3 bases, J lost 7 bases, and 13 bases lay in between. Germline V gene lookup returns CDR1 KGHSH and CDR2 LQKENI. CDR3 length: 14 residues. CDR3 DNA sequence: TGTGCCAGCTCACCCTACGGGCGGAGGAACACCATATATTTT. Translation: CASSPYGRRNTIYF.